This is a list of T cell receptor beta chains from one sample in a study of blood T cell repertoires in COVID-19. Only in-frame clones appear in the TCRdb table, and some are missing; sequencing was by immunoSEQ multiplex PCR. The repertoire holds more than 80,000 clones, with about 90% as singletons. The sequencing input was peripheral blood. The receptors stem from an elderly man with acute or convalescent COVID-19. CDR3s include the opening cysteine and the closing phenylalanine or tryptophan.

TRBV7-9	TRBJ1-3	CASSEYRNSGNTIYF
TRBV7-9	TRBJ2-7	CASSSPGQWHEQYF
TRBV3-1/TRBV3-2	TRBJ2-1	CASSQGTSGRHNEQFF
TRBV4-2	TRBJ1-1	CASSQGTGGWSRAEAFF
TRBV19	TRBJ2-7	CASSGQGYVDEQYF
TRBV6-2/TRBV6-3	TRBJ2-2	CASSYPYRVSTGELFF
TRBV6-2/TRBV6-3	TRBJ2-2	CASSSYRRTNTGELFF
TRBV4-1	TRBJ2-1	CASSQDWSAQGGNEQFF
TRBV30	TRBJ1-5	CAWSVPGNQPQHF
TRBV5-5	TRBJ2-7	CASSPSPPSNYEQYF
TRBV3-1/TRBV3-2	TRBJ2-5	CASSGRGGQETQYF
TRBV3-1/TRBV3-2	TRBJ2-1	CASSRQGVNEQFF
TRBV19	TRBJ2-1	CASSRLAGWDEQFF
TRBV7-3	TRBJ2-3	CASGRGGVTDTQYF
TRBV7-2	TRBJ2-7	CASSSNSYEQYF
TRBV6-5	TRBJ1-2	CASSYSGDPYGYTF
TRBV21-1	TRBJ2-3	CASSRPVGKDHPDTQYF
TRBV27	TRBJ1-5	CASSPLGTGDQPQHF
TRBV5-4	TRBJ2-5	CASSGGAGGQETQYF
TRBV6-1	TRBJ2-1	CASSEELGVQFNEQFF
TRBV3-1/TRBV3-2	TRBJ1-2	CASNGGRNYGYTF
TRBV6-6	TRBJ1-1	CASSYPGRNTEAFF
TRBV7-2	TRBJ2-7	CASRAPHLTGVSYEQYF
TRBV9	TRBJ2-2	CASSVQGNTGELFF
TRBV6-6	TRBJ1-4	CASSKGDRPNEKLFF
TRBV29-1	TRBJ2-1	CSVVGGRAADEQFF
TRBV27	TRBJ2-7	CASSLSGGAEQYF